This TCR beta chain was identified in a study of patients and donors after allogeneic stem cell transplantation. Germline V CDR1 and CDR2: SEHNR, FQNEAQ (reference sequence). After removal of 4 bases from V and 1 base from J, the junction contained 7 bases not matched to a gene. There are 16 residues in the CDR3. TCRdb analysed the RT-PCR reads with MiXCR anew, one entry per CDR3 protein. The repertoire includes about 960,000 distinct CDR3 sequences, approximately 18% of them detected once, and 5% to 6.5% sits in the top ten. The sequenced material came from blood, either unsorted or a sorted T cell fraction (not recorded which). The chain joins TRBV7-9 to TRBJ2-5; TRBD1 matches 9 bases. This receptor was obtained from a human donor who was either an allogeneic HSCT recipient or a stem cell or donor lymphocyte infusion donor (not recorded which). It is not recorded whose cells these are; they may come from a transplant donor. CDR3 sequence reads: CASSSSGTGFQETQYF. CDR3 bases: TGTGCCAGCAGCTCCAGCGGGACAGGGTTCCAAGAGACCCAGTACTTC. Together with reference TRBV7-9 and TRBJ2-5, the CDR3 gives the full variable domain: DTGVSQNPRHKITKRGQNVTFRCDPISEHNRLYWYRQTLGQGPEFLTYFQNEAQLEKSRLLSDRFSAERPKGSFSTLEIQRTEQGDSAMYLCASSSSGTGFQETQYFGPGTRLLVL.